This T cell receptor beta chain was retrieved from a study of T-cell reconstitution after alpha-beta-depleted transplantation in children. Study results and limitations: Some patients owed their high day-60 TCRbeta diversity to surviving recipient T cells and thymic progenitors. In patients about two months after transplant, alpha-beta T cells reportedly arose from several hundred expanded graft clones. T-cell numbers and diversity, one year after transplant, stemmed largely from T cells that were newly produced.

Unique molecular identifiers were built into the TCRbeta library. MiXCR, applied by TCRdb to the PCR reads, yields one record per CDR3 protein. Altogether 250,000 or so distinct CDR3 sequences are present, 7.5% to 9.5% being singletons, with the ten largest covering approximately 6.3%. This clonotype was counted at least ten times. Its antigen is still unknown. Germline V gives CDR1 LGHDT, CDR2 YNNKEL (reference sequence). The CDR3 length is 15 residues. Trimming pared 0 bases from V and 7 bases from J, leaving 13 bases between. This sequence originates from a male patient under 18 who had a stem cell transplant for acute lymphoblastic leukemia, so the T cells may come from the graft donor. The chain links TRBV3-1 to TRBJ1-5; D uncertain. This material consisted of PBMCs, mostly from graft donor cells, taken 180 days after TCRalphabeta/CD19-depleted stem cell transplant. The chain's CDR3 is CASSQDMKVGQPQHF. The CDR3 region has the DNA TGTGCCAGCAGCCAAGATATGAAGGTTGGGCAGCCCCAGCATTTT.